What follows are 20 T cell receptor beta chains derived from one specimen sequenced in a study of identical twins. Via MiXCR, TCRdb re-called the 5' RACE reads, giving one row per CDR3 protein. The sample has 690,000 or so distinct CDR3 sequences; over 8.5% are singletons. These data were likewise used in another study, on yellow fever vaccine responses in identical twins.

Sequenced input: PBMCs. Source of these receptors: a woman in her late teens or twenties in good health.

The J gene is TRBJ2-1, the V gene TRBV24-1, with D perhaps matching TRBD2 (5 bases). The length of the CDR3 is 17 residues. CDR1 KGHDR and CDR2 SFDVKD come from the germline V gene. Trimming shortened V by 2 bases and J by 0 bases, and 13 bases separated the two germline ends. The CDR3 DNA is TGTGCCACCAGTGATTCACAAGCGGATCGCTCCTACAATGAGCAGTTCTTC. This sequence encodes CATSDSQADRSYNEQFF.

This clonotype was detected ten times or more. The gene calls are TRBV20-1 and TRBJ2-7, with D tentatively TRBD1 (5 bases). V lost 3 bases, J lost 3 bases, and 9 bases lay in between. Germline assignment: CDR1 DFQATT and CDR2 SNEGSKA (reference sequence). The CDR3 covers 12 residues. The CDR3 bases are TGCAGTGCTAGCATAGACAGCTACGAGCAGTACTTC. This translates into CSASIDSYEQYF.

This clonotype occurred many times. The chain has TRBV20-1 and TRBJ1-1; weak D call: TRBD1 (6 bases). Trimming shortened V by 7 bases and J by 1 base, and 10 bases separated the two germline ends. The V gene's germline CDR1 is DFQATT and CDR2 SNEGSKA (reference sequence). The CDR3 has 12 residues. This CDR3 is CSVEQGNTEAFF. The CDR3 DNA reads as TGCAGTGTCGAACAGGGGAACACTGAAGCTTTCTTT.

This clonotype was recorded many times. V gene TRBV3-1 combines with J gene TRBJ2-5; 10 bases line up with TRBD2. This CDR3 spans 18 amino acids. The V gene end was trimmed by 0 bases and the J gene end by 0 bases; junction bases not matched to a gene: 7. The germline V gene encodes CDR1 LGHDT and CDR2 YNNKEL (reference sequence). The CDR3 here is CASSQDRGTSAYQETQYF. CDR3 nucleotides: TGTGCCAGCAGCCAAGATCGCGGGACTAGCGCTTACCAAGAGACCCAGTACTTC.

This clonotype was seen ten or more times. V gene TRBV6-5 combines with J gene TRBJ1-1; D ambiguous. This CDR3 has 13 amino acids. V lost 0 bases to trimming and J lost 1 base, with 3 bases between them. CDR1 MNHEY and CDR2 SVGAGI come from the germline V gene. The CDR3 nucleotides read TGTGCCAGCAGTTACTCGCAGAACACTGAAGCTTTCTTT. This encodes CASSYSQNTEAFF.

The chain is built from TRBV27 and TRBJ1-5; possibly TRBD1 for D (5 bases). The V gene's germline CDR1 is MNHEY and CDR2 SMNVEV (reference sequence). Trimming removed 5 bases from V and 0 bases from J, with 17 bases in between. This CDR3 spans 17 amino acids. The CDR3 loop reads CASSPLDSQYSNQPQHF. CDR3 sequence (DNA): TGTGCCAGCAGTCCACTTGACAGTCAGTATAGCAATCAGCCCCAGCATTTT.

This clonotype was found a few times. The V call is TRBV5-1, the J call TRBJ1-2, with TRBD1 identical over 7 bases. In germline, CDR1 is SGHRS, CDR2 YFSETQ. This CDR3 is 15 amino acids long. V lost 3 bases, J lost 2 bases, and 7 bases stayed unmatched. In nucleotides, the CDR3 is TGCGCCAGCAGCTCGGAGGGGGCAGAGAACTATGGCTACACCTTC. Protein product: CASSSEGAENYGYTF. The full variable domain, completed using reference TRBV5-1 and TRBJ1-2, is KAGVTQTPRYLIKTRGQQVTLSCSPISGHRSVSWYQQTPGQGLQFLFEYFSETQRNKGNFPGRFSGRQFSNSRSEMNVSTLELGDSALYLCASSSEGAENYGYTFGSGTRLTVV.

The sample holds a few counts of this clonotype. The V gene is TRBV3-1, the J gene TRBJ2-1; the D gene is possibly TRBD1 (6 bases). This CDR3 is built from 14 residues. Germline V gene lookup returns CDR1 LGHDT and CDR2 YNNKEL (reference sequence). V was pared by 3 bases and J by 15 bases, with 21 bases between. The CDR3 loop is CASSHRGNNEPRFF. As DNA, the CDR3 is TGTGCCAGCAGCCACAGGGGTAACAATGAGCCTCGGTTCTTC.

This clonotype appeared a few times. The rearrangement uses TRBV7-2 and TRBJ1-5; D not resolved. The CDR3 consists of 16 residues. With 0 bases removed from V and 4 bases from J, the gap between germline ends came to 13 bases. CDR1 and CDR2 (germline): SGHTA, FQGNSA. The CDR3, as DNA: TGTGCCAGCAGCTTAGCAGGGCTCCTTACAAATCAGCCCCAGCATTTT. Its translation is CASSLAGLLTNQPQHF.

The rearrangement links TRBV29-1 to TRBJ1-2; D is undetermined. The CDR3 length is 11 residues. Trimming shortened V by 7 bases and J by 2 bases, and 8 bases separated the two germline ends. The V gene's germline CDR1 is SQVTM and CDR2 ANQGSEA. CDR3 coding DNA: TGCAGCGGGCAGGAGAACTATGGCTACACCTTC. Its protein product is CSGQENYGYTF. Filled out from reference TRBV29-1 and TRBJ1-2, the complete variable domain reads SAVISQKPSRDICQRGTSLTIQCQVDSQVTMMFWYRQQPGQSLTLIATANQGSEATYESGFVIDKFPISRPNLTFSTLTVSNMSPEDSSIYLCSGQENYGYTFGSGTRLTVV.

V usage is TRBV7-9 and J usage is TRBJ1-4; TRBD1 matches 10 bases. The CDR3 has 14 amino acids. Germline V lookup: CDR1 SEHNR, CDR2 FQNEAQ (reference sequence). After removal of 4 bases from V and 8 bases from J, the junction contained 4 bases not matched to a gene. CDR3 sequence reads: CASSSDRGFEKLFF. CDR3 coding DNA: TGTGCCAGCAGCTCGGACAGGGGGTTCGAAAAACTGTTTTTT.

The CDR3 loop reads CASSSGQGLQQYF. As DNA, the CDR3 is TGTGCCAGCAGCTCGGGGCAGGGGCTACAGCAGTACTTC. The rearrangement links TRBV6-1 to TRBJ2-7, with D possibly TRBD1 on 6 matching bases. The V gene lost 6 bases and the J gene lost 8 bases, with 17 bases spanning the gap. The germline V gene has CDR1 MNHNS and CDR2 SASEGT. This CDR3 region has 13 residues.

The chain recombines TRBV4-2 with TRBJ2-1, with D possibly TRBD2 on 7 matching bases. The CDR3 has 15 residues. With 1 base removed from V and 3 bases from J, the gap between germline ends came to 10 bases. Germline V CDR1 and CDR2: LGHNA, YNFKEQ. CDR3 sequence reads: CASSQGGGVYNEQFF. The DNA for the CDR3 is TGTGCCAGCAGCCAAGGCGGGGGCGTCTACAATGAGCAGTTCTTC.

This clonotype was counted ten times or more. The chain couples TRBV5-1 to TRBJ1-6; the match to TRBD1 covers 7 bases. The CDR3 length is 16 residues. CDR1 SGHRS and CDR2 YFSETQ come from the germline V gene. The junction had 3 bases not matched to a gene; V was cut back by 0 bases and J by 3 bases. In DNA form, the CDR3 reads TGCGCCAGCAGCTTGGAGGGACAGATCTATAATTCACCCCTCCACTTT. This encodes CASSLEGQIYNSPLHF.

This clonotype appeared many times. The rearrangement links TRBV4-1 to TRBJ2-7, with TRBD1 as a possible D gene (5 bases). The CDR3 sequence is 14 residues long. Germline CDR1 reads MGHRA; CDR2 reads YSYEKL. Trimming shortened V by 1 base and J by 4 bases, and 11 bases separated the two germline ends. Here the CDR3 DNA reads TGCGCCAGCAGCCAAGCAGGGCCTCTGTACGAGCAGTACTTC. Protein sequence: CASSQAGPLYEQYF.

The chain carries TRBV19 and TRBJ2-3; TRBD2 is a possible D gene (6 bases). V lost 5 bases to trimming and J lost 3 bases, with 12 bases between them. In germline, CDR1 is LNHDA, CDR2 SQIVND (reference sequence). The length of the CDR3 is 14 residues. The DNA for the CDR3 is TGTGCCAGTAGTGTGGGACTTGATACAGATACGCAGTATTTT. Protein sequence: CASSVGLDTDTQYF.

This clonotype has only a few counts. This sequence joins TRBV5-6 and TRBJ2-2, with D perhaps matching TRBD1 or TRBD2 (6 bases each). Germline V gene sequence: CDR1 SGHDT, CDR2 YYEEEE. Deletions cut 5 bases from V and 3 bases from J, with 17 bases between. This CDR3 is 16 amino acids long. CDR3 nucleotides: TGTGCCAGCAGTACACGAGGGGGGACGGACACCGGGGAGCTGTTTTTT. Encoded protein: CASSTRGGTDTGELFF.

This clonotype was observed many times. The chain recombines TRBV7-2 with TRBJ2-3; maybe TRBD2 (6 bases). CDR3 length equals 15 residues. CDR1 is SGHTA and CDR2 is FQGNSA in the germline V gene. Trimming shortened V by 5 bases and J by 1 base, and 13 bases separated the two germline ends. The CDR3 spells CASSRGIGRTDTQYF. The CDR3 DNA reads TGTGCCAGCAGCCGGGGGATAGGACGCACAGATACGCAGTATTTT.

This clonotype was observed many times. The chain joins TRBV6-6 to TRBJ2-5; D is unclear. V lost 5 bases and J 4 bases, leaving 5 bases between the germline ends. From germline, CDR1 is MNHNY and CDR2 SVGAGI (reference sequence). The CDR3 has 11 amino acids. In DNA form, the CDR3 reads TGTGCCAGCAGTAGCTTAGAGACCCAGTACTTC. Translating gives CASSSLETQYF.

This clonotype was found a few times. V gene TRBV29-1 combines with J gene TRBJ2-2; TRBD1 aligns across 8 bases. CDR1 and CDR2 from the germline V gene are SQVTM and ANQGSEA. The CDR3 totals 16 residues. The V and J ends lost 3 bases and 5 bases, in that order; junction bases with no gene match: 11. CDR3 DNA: TGCAGCGTTGAGTGGACAGGGAGGTTGGGGACCGGGGAGCTGTTTTTT. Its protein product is CSVEWTGRLGTGELFF.